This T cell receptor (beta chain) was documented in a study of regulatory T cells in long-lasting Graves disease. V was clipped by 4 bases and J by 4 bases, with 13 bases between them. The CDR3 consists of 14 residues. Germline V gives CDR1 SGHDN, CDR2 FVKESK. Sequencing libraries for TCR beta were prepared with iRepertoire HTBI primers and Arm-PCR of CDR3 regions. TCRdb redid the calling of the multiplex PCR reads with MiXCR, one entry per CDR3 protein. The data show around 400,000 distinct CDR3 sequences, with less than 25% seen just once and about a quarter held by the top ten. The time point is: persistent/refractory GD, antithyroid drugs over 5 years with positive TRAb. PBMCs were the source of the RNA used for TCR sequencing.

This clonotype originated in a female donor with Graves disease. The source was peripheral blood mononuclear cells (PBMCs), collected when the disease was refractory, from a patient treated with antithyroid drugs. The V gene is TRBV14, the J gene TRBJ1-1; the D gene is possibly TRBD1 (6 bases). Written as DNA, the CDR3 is TGTGCCAGCAGCCCACACAGGGAGAGCACTGAAGCTTTCTTT. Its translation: CASSPHRESTEAFF.